The 23 T cell receptor beta chains presented below share a single source sample, sequenced in a study of blood T cell repertoires in COVID-19. Method: immunoSEQ multiplex PCR; TCRdb's copy keeps in-frame clones and lacks some. The top ten hold approximately 5% of the sample, which has more than 85,000 clones, about 90% seen once. Material for sequencing was peripheral blood. These receptors all stem from a woman aged 45-60 years with COVID-19, enrolled during active disease.

The J gene is TRBJ1-2, the V gene TRBV28, with TRBD1 matching 8 bases. Per the germline V gene, CDR1 is MDHEN and CDR2 is SYDVKM. This CDR3 has 16 residues. Trimming at V came to 4 bases and at J to 3 bases, leaving 10 bases not matched to a gene. The CDR3 DNA follows: TGTGCCAGCAGTTCGAACTTCCAGGACAGGGACTATGGCTACACCTTC. Amino acid sequence: CASSSNFQDRDYGYTF.

This clone was counted a single time. In DNA form, the CDR3 reads TGTGCCAGTAGTATAGTCAGGGGATGGGGAAATCAGCCCCAGCATTTT. It translates to CASSIVRGWGNQPQHF. V is TRBV19 and J is TRBJ1-5; D may be TRBD1 (6 bases). The germline V gene encodes CDR1 LNHDA and CDR2 SQIVND (reference sequence). The CDR3 contains 16 residues. Trimming removed 1 base at V and 4 bases at J, with 14 bases between.

The sample holds a few counts of this clone. The chain combines TRBV18 with TRBJ2-7; possible D gene TRBD1, 5 bases. The length of the CDR3 is 16 residues. V shed 0 bases and J shed 0 bases, with 12 bases lying between them. Germline V CDR1 and CDR2: KGHSH, LQKENI. CDR3 amino acids: CASSPPRTNNSYEQYF. DNA for the CDR3: TGTGCCAGCTCACCACCGCGGACAAACAACTCCTACGAGCAGTACTTC.

V and J are TRBV21-1 and TRBJ1-2; the listed D gene, TRBD1, was not tested against the DNA. TRBV21-1 is classified as a pseudogene. The CDR3 spans 18 residues. CDR3 sequence: CASSKARTARNFNYGYTF. In nucleotides, the CDR3 is TGTGCCAGCAGCAAAGCTCGGACAGCCCGAAATTTCAACTATGGCTACACCTTC.

The V call is TRBV10-3, the J call TRBJ1-3, with a possible D match to TRBD1 (5 bases). Germline-derived CDR1 and CDR2 are ENHRY and SYGVKD. CDR3 length: 12 residues. Trimming removed 6 bases from V and 9 bases from J, with 12 bases in between. CDR3 protein: CAIREPGGTIYF. CDR3 coding DNA: TGTGCCATCAGAGAACCCGGGGGCACCATATATTTT.

V is TRBV19 and J is TRBJ2-3, with TRBD1 as a possible D gene (6 bases). The CDR3 sequence is 14 residues long. The V gene lost 5 bases and the J gene lost 4 bases, with 13 bases spanning the gap. The germline V gene has CDR1 LNHDA and CDR2 SQIVND (reference sequence). The CDR3 here is CASSARRGADTQYF. CDR3 DNA sequence: TGTGCCAGTAGTGCGCGCAGGGGTGCAGATACGCAGTATTTT.

The rearrangement joins TRBV7-7 to TRBJ2-7; maybe TRBD1 (7 bases). Between the trimmed V and J ends, which lost 5 bases and 6 bases, there was a span of 20 bases. CDR1 SSHAT and CDR2 FNYEAQ come from the germline V gene (reference sequence). The CDR3 length is 15 residues. In DNA form, the CDR3 reads TGTGCCAGCAGCCCCAGACAGGGAGGAATGAGCGAGCAGTACTTC. Protein: CASSPRQGGMSEQYF.

The chain couples TRBV30 to TRBJ1-4; 7 bases are a match to TRBD1. The V gene's germline CDR1 is GTSNPN and CDR2 SVGIG (reference sequence). V lost 1 base to trimming and J lost 0 bases; unmatched junction nucleotides: 5. This CDR3 is 16 amino acids long. The CDR3 here is CAWSAFGQATNEKLFF. As DNA, the CDR3 is TGTGCCTGGAGTGCCTTCGGACAGGCAACTAATGAAAAACTGTTTTTT.

This clone occurred once. An end of the junction does not agree with germline; a read error may underlie this. CDR3: CASSEGTGPNF. The CDR3 DNA is TGTGCCAGCAGTGAAGGGACAGGGCCGAACTTC. V usage is TRBV28 and J usage is TRBJ2-7, with 9 bases aligning to TRBD1. The CDR3 length is 11 residues. Germline V CDR1 and CDR2: MDHEN, SYDVKM.

This sequence joins TRBV4-2 and TRBJ2-1, with a tentative D call TRBD1 (6 bases). CDR1 is LGHNA, CDR2 YNFKEQ, per germline. Trimming shortened V by 0 bases and J by 0 bases, and 9 bases separated the two germline ends. The CDR3 totals 16 residues. The CDR3 coding sequence is TGTGCCAGCAGCCAAGACCGACAGGTCTCCTACAATGAGCAGTTCTTC. It codes for CASSQDRQVSYNEQFF.

This clone has just one count. V is TRBV11-2 and J is TRBJ1-1; 7 positions match TRBD1. The junction had 5 bases not matched to a gene; V was cut back by 6 bases and J by 1 base. CDR1 SGHAT and CDR2 FQNNGV come from the germline V gene. The CDR3 contains 14 residues. CDR3 DNA: TGTGCCAGCAGACGGGACAGTTGGAACACTGAAGCTTTCTTT. It encodes CASRRDSWNTEAFF.

V usage is TRBV5-1 and J usage is TRBJ1-1; 12 nucleotides agree with TRBD1. The CDR3 consists of 15 residues. Germline CDR1 is SGHRS and CDR2 is YFSETQ. V lost 4 bases and J lost 3; bases outside the gene matches: 4. In nucleotides, the CDR3 is TGCGCCAGCAGCGACCGGGACAGGGGGCACACTGAAGCTTTCTTT. Translation gives CASSDRDRGHTEAFF.

This rearrangement joins TRBV11-3 to TRBJ2-7; TRBD1 might be the D (5 bases). Germline V lookup: CDR1 SGHNT, CDR2 YENEEA. Deletions cut 4 bases from V and 2 bases from J, with 9 bases between. This CDR3 is 13 amino acids long. This CDR3 reads CASSYRITYEQYF. The CDR3 coding sequence is TGTGCCAGCAGCTACAGGATTACCTACGAGCAGTACTTC.

The rearrangement links TRBV24-1 to TRBJ2-1; 8 nucleotides match TRBD2. Per germline, CDR1 KGHDR and CDR2 SFDVKD. The CDR3 is made up of 14 amino acids. V lost 7 bases to trimming and J lost 5 bases; unmatched junction nucleotides: 6. DNA for the CDR3: TGTGCCACCAGATCGGGACTAGGGGACAATGAGCAGTTCTTC. Encoded protein: CATRSGLGDNEQFF.

The chain carries TRBV4-3 and TRBJ1-4; 8 nucleotides line up with TRBD1. Per the germline V gene, CDR1 is LGHNA and CDR2 is YSLEER. Losses at the gene ends were 4 bases for V and 4 bases for J; bases not matched to a gene: 2. The CDR3 extends over 14 amino acids. The CDR3 DNA sequence: TGCGCCAGCAGCCGGGACAGGAATAATGAAAAACTGTTTTTT. Amino acids: CASSRDRNNEKLFF.

The rearrangement joins TRBV6-4 to TRBJ2-1; TRBD1 is a possible D gene (5 bases). Trimming took 2 bases from V and 4 from J, leaving 6 bases between them. The CDR3 covers 13 residues. The germline V gene encodes CDR1 MRHNA and CDR2 SNTAGT. CDR3 in amino acids: CASSDDRYNEQFF. The CDR3 region has the DNA TGTGCCAGCAGTGACGACAGATACAATGAGCAGTTCTTC.

The chain recombines TRBV28 with TRBJ2-4; 14 bases are a match to TRBD2. Trimming at V came to 4 bases and at J to 0 bases, leaving 5 bases not matched to a gene. The CDR3 contains 18 residues. CDR1 and CDR2 (germline): MDHEN, SYDVKM. CDR3 coding DNA: TGTGCCAGCAGTTCCGGACTAGCGGGGGGTCTAGCCAAAAACATTCAGTACTTC. Translating gives CASSSGLAGGLAKNIQYF.

In its sample, this clone was seen a few times. V gene TRBV7-9 combines with J gene TRBJ1-1; D remains ambiguous. CDR3 length: 15 amino acids. V lost 4 bases, J lost 0 bases, and 12 bases lay in between. The germline gives CDR1 SEHNR, CDR2 FQNEAQ (reference sequence). The CDR3: CASSWIGAMNTEAFF. The CDR3 DNA sequence: TGTGCCAGCAGCTGGATAGGAGCCATGAACACTGAAGCTTTCTTT.

This clone was seen once. The chain employs TRBV24-1 and TRBJ2-5; TRBD1 might be the D (6 bases). Between the trimmed V and J ends, which lost 5 bases and 1 base, there was a span of 7 bases. The CDR3 sequence is 13 residues long. CDR1 is KGHDR, CDR2 SFDVKD, per germline. Written as DNA, the CDR3 is TGTGCCACCAGTGGACAGGTCCAAGAGACCCAGTACTTC. Translated: CATSGQVQETQYF.

The chain is built from TRBV6-6 and TRBJ2-7; no reliable D call. The germline V and J ends were trimmed by 5 bases and 1 base, with 9 bases remaining between them. Germline assignment: CDR1 MNHNY and CDR2 SVGAGI (reference sequence). The CDR3 has 13 amino acids. The CDR3 here is CASSLQRSYEQYF. The DNA for the CDR3 is TGTGCCAGCAGTCTCCAGAGGTCCTACGAGCAGTACTTC.

This clone was observed a handful of times. The genes are TRBV7-9 and TRBJ2-1; 8 bases are shared with TRBD2. The germline V gene encodes CDR1 SEHNR and CDR2 FQNEAQ (reference sequence). The CDR3 has 14 residues. The junction had 6 bases not matched to a gene; V was cut back by 7 bases and J by 4 bases. The CDR3 loop reads CASIPGGLYNEQFF. The CDR3 DNA sequence: TGTGCCAGCATCCCGGGGGGGCTTTACAATGAGCAGTTCTTC. The full variable domain, with the rest looked up from reference TRBV7-9 and TRBJ2-1, is DTGVSQNPRHKITKRGQNVTFRCDPISEHNRLYWYRQTLGQGPEFLTYFQNEAQLEKSRLLSDRFSAERPKGSFSTLEIQRTEQGDSAMYLCASIPGGLYNEQFFGPGTRLTVL.

The chain carries TRBV18 and TRBJ1-1; unclear D gene. Germline CDR1 and CDR2: KGHSH and LQKENI. Trimming stripped 4 bases from V and 3 bases from J, with 18 bases between. The CDR3 is 16 amino acids. The CDR3 nucleotides read TGTGCCAGCTCACGGTTTTTGTTAAGGGAGGACACTGAAGCTTTCTTT. Its translation: CASSRFLLREDTEAFF.

The gene calls are TRBV9 and TRBJ2-3; D not certain. With 3 bases removed from V and 6 bases from J, the gap between germline ends came to 11 bases. Per the germline V gene, CDR1 is SGDLS and CDR2 is YYNGEE. The CDR3 extends over 13 amino acids. The CDR3 region has the DNA TGTGCCAGCAGCGCCCAGTCCCCGGATACGCAGTATTTT. Its protein is CASSAQSPDTQYF.